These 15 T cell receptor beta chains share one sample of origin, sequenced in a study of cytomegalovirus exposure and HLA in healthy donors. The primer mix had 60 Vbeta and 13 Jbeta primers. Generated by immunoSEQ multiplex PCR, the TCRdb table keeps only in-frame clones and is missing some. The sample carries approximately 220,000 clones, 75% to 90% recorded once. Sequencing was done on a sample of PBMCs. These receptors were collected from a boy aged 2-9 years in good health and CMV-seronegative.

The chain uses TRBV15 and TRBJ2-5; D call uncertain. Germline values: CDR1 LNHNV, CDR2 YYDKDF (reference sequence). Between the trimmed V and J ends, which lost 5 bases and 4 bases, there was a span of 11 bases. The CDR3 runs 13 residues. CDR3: CATSPPPGETQYF. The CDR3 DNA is TGTGCCACCAGCCCTCCCCCGGGAGAGACCCAGTACTTC.

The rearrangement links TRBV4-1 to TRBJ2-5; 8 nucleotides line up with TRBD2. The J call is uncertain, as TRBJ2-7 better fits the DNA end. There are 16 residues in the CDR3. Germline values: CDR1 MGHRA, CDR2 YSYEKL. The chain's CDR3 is CASSQDSLAGGYEQYF. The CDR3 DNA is TGCGCCAGCAGCCAAGATAGCCTAGCGGGTGGCTACGAGCAGTACTTC.

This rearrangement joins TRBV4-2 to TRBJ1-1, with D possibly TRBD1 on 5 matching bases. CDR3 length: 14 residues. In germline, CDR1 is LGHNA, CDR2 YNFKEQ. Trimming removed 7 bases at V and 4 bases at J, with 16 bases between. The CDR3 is CASTLGEGSTEAFF. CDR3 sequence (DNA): TGTGCCAGCACCCTGGGGGAGGGTAGCACTGAAGCTTTCTTT.

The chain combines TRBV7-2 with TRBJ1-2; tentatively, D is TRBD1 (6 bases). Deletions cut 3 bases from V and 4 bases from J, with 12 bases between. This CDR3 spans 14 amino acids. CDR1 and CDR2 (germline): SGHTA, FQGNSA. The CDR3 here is CASSFSSDSYGYTF. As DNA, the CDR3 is TGTGCCAGCAGCTTCTCCTCGGACAGCTATGGCTACACCTTC.

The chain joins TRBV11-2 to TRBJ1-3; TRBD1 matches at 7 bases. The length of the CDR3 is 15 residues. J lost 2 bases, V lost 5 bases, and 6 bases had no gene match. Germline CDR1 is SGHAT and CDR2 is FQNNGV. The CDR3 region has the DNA TGTGCCAGCAGCCGAACAGGGGACGCTGGAAACACCATATATTTT. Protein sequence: CASSRTGDAGNTIYF.

The CDR3 DNA reads as TGTGCCAGCTCGACAGGCCCCCGGCCCAATGAGCAGTTCTTC. It specifies CASSTGPRPNEQFF. The rearrangement links TRBV27 to TRBJ2-1; TRBD1 might be the D (6 bases). Trimming cost V 8 bases and J 6 bases, with 17 bases left between them. Germline CDR1 reads MNHEY; CDR2 reads SMNVEV (reference sequence). The CDR3 consists of 14 residues.

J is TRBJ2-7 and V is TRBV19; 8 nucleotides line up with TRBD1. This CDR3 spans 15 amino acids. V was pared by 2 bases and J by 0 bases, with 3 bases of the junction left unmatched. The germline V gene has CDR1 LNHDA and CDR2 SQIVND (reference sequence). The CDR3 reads CASSILGQDSYEQYF. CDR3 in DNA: TGTGCCAGTAGTATATTGGGACAGGACTCCTACGAGCAGTACTTC.

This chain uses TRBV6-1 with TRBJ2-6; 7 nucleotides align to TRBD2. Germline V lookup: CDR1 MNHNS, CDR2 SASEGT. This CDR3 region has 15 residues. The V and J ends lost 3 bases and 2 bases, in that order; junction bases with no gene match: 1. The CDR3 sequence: CASSESGTGANVLTF. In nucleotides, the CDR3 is TGTGCCAGCAGTGAGAGCGGGACTGGGGCCAACGTCCTGACTTTC.

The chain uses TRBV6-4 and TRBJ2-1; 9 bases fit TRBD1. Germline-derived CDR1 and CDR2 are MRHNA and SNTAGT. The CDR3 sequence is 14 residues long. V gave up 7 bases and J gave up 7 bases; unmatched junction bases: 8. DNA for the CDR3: TGTGCCAGCACCATGGGACAGGGTGAGAATGAGCAGTTCTTC. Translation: CASTMGQGENEQFF.

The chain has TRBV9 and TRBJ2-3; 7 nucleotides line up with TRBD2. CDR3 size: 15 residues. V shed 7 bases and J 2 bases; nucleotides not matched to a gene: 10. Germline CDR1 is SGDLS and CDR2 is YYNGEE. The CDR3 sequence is CASEREGDLTDTQYF. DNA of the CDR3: TGTGCCAGCGAAAGGGAGGGAGACCTCACAGATACGCAGTATTTT.

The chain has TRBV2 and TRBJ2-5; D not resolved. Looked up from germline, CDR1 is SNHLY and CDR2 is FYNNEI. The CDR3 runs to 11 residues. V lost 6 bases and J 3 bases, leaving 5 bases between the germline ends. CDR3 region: CASSAKETQYF. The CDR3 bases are TGTGCCAGCAGCGCGAAAGAGACCCAGTACTTC.

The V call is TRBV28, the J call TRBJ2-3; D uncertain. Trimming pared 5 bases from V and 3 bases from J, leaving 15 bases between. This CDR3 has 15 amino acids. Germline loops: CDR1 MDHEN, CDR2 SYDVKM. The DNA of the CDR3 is TGTGCCAGCAGTACAAGCTGGGCTTCGACAGATACGCAGTATTTT. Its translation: CASSTSWASTDTQYF. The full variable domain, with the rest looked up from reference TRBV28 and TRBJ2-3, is DVKVTQSSRYLVKRTGEKVFLECVQDMDHENMFWYRQDPGLGLRLIYFSYDVKMKEKGDIPEGYSVSREKKERFSLILESASTNQTSMYLCASSTSWASTDTQYFGPGTRLTVL.

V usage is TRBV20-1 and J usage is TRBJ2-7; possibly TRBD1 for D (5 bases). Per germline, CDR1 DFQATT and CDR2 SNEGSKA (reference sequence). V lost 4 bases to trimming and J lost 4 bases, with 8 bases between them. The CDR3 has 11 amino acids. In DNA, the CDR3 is TGCAGTGCTATCAGGGAATACGAGCAGTACTTC. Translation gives CSAIREYEQYF.

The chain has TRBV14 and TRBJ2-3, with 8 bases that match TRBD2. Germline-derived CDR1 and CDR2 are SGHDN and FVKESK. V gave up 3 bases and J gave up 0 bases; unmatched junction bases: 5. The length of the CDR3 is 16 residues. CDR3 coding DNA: TGTGCCAGCAGCCACCGATCTAGCGGGAGCACAGATACGCAGTATTTT. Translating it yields CASSHRSSGSTDTQYF.

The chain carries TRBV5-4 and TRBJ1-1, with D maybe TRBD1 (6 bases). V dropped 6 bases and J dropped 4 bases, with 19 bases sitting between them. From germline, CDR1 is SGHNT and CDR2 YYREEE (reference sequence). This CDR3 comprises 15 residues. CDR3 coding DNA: TGTGCCAGCACCTGGGGGGGGGCCGGGGTCACTGAAGCTTTCTTT. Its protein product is CASTWGGAGVTEAFF.